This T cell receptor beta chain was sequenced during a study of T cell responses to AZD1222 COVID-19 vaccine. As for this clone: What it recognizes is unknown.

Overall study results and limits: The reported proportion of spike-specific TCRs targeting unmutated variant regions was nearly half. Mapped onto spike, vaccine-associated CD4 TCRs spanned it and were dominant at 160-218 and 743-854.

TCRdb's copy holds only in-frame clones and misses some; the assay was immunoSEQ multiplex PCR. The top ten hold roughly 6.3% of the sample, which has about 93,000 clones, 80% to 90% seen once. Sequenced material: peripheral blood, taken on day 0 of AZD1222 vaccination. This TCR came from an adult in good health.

CDR3 nucleotides: TGCAGCGCCTCCGGACAGGGGATCACTGAAGCTTTCTTT. It translates to CSASGQGITEAFF. V is TRBV29-1 and J is TRBJ1-1; 9 positions agree with TRBD1. The junction had 7 bases not matched to a gene; V was cut back by 7 bases and J by 4 bases. The germline gives CDR1 SQVTM, CDR2 ANQGSEA. The CDR3 covers 13 residues.